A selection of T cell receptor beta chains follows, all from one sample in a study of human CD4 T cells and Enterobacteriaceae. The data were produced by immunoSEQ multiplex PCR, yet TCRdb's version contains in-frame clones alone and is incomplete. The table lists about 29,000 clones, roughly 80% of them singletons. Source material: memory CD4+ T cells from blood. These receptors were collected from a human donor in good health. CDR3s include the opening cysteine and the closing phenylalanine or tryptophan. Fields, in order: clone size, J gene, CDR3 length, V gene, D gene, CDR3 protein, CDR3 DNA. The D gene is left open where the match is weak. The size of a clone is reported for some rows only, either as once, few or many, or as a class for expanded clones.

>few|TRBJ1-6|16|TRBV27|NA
CASSLWARGGVSPLHF
TGTGCCAGCAGTTTATGGGCCCGCGGGGGCGTGTCACCCCTCCACTTT
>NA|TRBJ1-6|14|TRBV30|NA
CAWSWGQGRPSLHF
TGTGCCTGGAGTTGGGGCCAGGGGCGCCCATCCCTCCACTTT
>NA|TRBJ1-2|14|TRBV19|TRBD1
CASSRTGTGKVYTF
TGTGCCAGTAGCAGAACCGGGACAGGGAAGGTTTACACCTTC
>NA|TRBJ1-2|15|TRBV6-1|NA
CASSETPKSNYGYTF
TGTGCCAGCAGTGAAACACCGAAGTCAAACTATGGCTACACCTTC
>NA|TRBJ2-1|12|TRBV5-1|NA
CASRGGYNEQFF
TGCGCCAGCAGAGGGGGGTACAATGAGCAGTTCTTC
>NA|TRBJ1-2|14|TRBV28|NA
CASSWDTKAGGYTF
TGTGCCAGCAGTTGGGACACCAAAGCTGGGGGCTACACCTTC
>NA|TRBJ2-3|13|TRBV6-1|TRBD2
CASTRTSRDTQYF
TGTGCCAGCACCAGGACTAGTCGGGATACGCAGTATTTT
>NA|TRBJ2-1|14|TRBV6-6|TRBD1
CATGRDRVYNEQFF
TGTGCCACCGGCCGGGACAGGGTTTACAATGAGCAGTTCTTC
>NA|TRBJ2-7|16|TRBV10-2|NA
CASSAAQGLGPYEQYF
TGCGCCAGCAGCGCGGCCCAGGGACTCGGCCCCTACGAGCAGTACTTC
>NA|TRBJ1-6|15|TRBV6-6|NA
CASSSRSGYNSPLHF
TGTGCCAGCAGTTCCCGCAGCGGATATAATTCACCCCTCCACTTT
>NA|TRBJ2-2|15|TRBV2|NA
CASRAQGIGTGELFF
TGTGCCAGCAGAGCTCAGGGAATTGGCACCGGGGAGCTGTTTTTT
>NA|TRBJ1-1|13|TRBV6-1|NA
CASSVYKETEAFF
TGTGCCAGCAGTGTATATAAAGAGACTGAAGCTTTCTTT
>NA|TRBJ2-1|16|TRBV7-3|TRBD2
CASSSPGQREGGEQFF
TGTGCCAGCAGCTCCCCAGGGCAGCGGGAGGGGGGTGAGCAGTTCTTC
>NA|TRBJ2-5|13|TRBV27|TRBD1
CASPDRAQETQYF
TGTGCCAGCCCGGACAGGGCACAAGAGACCCAGTACTTC
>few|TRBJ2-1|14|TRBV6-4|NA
CASSVGGSNNEQFF
TGTGCCAGCAGTGTAGGGGGGAGCAACAATGAGCAGTTCTTC
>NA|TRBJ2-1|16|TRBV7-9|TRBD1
CASSLARRDRGGEQFF
TGTGCCAGCAGCTTAGCCCGCCGGGACAGGGGCGGTGAGCAGTTCTTC
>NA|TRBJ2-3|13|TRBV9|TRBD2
CASTSGARGGQYF
TGTGCCTCTACTAGCGGGGCCAGGGGGGGGCAGTATTTT
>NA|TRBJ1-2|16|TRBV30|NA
CAWRDIGQSDSYGYTF
TGTGCCTGGAGGGATATCGGACAGTCGGACTCCTATGGCTACACCTTC
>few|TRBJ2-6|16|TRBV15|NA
CATSRDISSGANVLTF
TGTGCCACCAGCAGAGATATCAGCTCTGGGGCCAACGTCCTGACTTTC
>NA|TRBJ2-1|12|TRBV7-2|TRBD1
CASSLRQGRRFF
TGTGCCAGCAGCTTGCGACAGGGCCGGAGGTTCTTC
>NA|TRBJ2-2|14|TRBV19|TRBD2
CASTGTRRTGELFF
TGTGCCAGTACCGGGACTAGAAGGACGGGGGAGCTGTTTTTT
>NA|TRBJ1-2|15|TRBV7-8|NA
CASSLGDIGRYGYTF
TGTGCCAGCAGCCTAGGGGACATTGGAAGATATGGCTACACCTTC
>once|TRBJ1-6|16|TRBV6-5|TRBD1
CASSYSPGQGNSPLHF
TGTGCCAGCAGTTACTCGCCGGGACAGGGAAATTCACCCCTCCACTTT
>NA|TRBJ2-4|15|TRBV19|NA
CASSIGRDRENIQYF
TGTGCCAGTAGTATTGGCAGGGACCGTGAAAACATTCAGTACTTC
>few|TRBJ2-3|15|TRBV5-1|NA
CASSLEGSRTDTQYF
TGCGCCAGCAGCTTGGAAGGGTCTCGCACAGATACGCAGTATTTT
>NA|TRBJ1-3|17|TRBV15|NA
CATSRDMTGAQGNTIYF
TGTGCCACCAGCAGAGATATGACGGGGGCACAGGGAAACACCATATATTTT
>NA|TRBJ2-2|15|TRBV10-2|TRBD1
CASSDQGQGAGELFF
TGCGCCAGCAGTGACCAAGGACAGGGTGCCGGGGAGCTGTTTTTT
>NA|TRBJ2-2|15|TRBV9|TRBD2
CASSVEGLASRELFF
TGTGCCAGCAGCGTAGAGGGACTAGCATCCCGGGAGCTGTTTTTT
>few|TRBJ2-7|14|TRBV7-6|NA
CASSLAPASYEQYF
TGTGCCAGCAGCTTAGCCCCCGCCTCCTACGAGCAGTACTTC
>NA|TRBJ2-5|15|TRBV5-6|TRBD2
CASSLTSGGGVTQYF
TGTGCCAGCAGCTTAACTAGCGGGGGTGGGGTGACCCAGTACTTC
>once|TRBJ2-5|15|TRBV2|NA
CASSTRTVRQETQYF
TGTGCCAGCAGTACTCGGACAGTCCGGCAAGAGACCCAGTACTTC
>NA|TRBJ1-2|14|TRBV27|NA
CASSAGVTYYGYTF
TGTGCCAGCAGTGCAGGGGTTACTTACTATGGCTACACCTTC
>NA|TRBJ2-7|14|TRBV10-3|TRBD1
CAISRQGTSYEQYF
TGTGCCATCAGTAGACAGGGGACCTCCTACGAGCAGTACTTC
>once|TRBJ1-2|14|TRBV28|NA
CASSLGPLNYGYTF
TGTGCCAGCAGTTTAGGGCCGCTTAACTATGGCTACACCTTC
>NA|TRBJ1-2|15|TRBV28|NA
CASHLLGGWSSGYTF
TGTGCCAGCCATCTCTTGGGGGGATGGTCTAGTGGCTACACCTTC
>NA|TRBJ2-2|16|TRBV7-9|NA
CASSLVAAMGTGELFF
TGTGCCAGCAGCTTAGTAGCGGCGATGGGCACCGGGGAGCTGTTTTTT
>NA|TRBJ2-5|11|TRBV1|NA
CTSTQGGSQYF
TGCACCAGCACCCAGGGGGGCTCCCAGTACTTC
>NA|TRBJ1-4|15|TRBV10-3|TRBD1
CAIREGTGKDEKLFF
TGTGCCATCAGGGAAGGGACAGGGAAGGATGAAAAACTGTTTTTT
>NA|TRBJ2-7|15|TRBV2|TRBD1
CASSGQGLGFDEQYF
TGTGCCAGCAGCGGACAGGGATTGGGGTTCGACGAGCAGTACTTC
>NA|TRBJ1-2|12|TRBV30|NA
CAWSTNRAGYTF
TGTGCCTGGAGTACAAACAGGGCTGGCTACACCTTC
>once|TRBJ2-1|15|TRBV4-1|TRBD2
CASSPKGLAVNEQFF
TGCGCCAGCAGCCCTAAGGGACTAGCGGTGAATGAGCAGTTCTTC
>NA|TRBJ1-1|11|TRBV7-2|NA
CASSLRHEAFF
TGTGCCAGCAGCTTGCGACATGAAGCTTTCTTT
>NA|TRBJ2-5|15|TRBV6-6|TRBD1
CASSYADRGMETQYF
TGTGCCAGCAGTTACGCCGACAGGGGCATGGAGACCCAGTACTTC